The next 29 T cell receptor beta chains were all read from a single sample in a study of blood T cell repertoires in COVID-19. Assay used: immunoSEQ multiplex PCR; TCRdb lists only in-frame clones, some missing. In the table there are roughly 17,000 clones, 78% of which are singletons. The sequencing input was peripheral blood. These receptors were obtained from a man aged 60 to 69 with active or convalescent COVID-19.

This chain links TRBV2 with TRBJ2-7, with 11 bases identical to TRBD2. The CDR3 spans 12 residues. With 8 bases clipped from V and 3 bases from J, the junction kept 0 bases outside the gene matches. Germline CDR1 is SNHLY and CDR2 is FYNNEI. This CDR3 is CASGTSGYEQYF. The DNA for the CDR3 is TGTGCCAGCGGGACTAGCGGCTACGAGCAGTACTTC.

V is TRBV6-1 and J is TRBJ2-7; D is unresolved. This CDR3 contains 13 residues. The V end lost 3 bases, the J end lost 1 base, and 7 bases lay between the germline ends. The germline V gene has CDR1 MNHNS and CDR2 SASEGT. The CDR3 spells CASSDSSSYEQYF. CDR3 nucleotide sequence: TGTGCCAGCAGTGATAGTTCTTCCTACGAGCAGTACTTC.

The rearrangement joins TRBV6-5 to TRBJ2-7; a possible D gene is TRBD2 (6 bases). V lost 10 bases and J lost 5, with 12 bases in between. Germline V gene sequence: CDR1 MNHEY, CDR2 SVGAGI. This CDR3 spans 11 amino acids. This CDR3 is CATGGGHEQYF. CDR3 bases: TGTGCCACTGGAGGAGGGCACGAGCAGTACTTC.

This chain joins TRBV5-8 and TRBJ1-1; D is ambiguous. The germline gives CDR1 SGHTS, CDR2 YDEGEE. This CDR3 contains 13 residues. V was clipped by 2 bases and J by 10 bases, with 15 bases between them. The CDR3 here is CASSFFKTPVAFF. In DNA form, the CDR3 reads TGTGCCAGCAGCTTCTTTAAAACCCCGGTAGCTTTCTTT.

Only a few counts were recorded for this clone. The chain links TRBV2 to TRBJ1-2; 11 bases fit TRBD1. Trimming took 7 bases from V and 4 from J; bases not matched to a gene: 5. Germline V gives CDR1 SNHLY, CDR2 FYNNEI. CDR3 length: 14 residues. CDR3 in amino acids: CASIRTGGGYGYTF. Written as DNA, the CDR3 is TGTGCCAGCATCAGGACAGGGGGCGGCTATGGCTACACCTTC.

The rearrangement links TRBV6-4 to TRBJ2-1; 8 bases align to TRBD2. V shed 3 bases, J shed 0 bases, and the junction held 4 bases outside the gene matches. Looked up from germline, CDR1 is MRHNA and CDR2 is SNTAGT. The CDR3 sequence is 16 residues long. The CDR3 sequence: CASSDRSGSSYNEQFF. CDR3 nucleotide sequence: TGTGCCAGCAGTGATCGCAGCGGGAGCTCCTACAATGAGCAGTTCTTC.

This chain connects TRBV11-3 to TRBJ2-1; 12 bases are a match to TRBD2. Germline assignment: CDR1 SGHNT and CDR2 YENEEA. The V and J ends lost 4 bases and 2 bases, in that order; junction bases with no gene match: 9. The CDR3 covers 18 residues. The CDR3 nucleotides read TGTGCCAGCAGCTCGAAAAGGGGACTAGCGGGTGCCTACAATGAGCAGTTCTTC. Its protein is CASSSKRGLAGAYNEQFF.

This clone came up a few times. The rearrangement links TRBV5-1 to TRBJ1-1; 9 nucleotides align to TRBD1. Trimming took 3 bases from V and 4 from J; bases not matched to a gene: 10. Germline CDR1 is SGHRS and CDR2 is YFSETQ. The CDR3 has 16 residues. The CDR3 loop reads CASSSLTGTGSTEAFF. The CDR3 nucleotides read TGCGCCAGCAGCTCGTTAACTGGGACAGGGAGCACTGAAGCTTTCTTT.

V usage is TRBV5-1 and J usage is TRBJ1-3; unclear D gene. The germline CDR1 and CDR2 sequences are SGHRS and YFSETQ. Deletions cut 5 bases from V and 4 bases from J, with 10 bases between. This CDR3 spans 13 amino acids. For the CDR3, the DNA is TGCGCCAGCAGACCGGAGATCGGAAACACCATATATTTT. Protein sequence: CASRPEIGNTIYF. The whole variable domain, remainder taken from reference TRBV5-1 and TRBJ1-3, is KAGVTQTPRYLIKTRGQQVTLSCSPISGHRSVSWYQQTPGQGLQFLFEYFSETQRNKGNFPGRFSGRQFSNSRSEMNVSTLELGDSALYLCASRPEIGNTIYFGEGSWLTVV.

In its sample, this clone was seen a few times. This chain uses TRBV7-2 with TRBJ2-2; D is perhaps TRBD2 (7 bases). Germline V gives CDR1 SGHTA, CDR2 FQGNSA. The CDR3 is made up of 14 amino acids. The ends were cut back, 4 bases at V and 6 bases at J, with 12 bases in the middle. CDR3 sequence: CASSSQGRAGELFF. The CDR3 bases are TGTGCCAGCAGCTCCCAGGGGAGGGCCGGGGAGCTGTTTTTT.

This sequence joins TRBV27 and TRBJ2-1, with 9 bases matching TRBD1. Germline V gene lookup returns CDR1 MNHEY and CDR2 SMNVEV (reference sequence). This CDR3 has 16 residues. Trimming took 6 bases from V and 3 from J; bases not matched to a gene: 9. The CDR3 region is CASRVSGTGNYNEQFF. The CDR3 nucleotides are TGTGCCAGCAGAGTCTCCGGGACAGGGAACTACAATGAGCAGTTCTTC.

This clone is labeled medium-sized (0.01 to 0.1%). The chain combines TRBV6-5 with TRBJ2-5; perhaps TRBD2 as D (6 bases). The V and J ends lost 5 bases and 4 bases respectively, with 14 bases between them. Germline V gene data show CDR1 as MNHEY and CDR2 as SVGAGI. The CDR3 is made up of 14 amino acids. This CDR3 is CASSPRQGGETQYF. The CDR3 DNA sequence: TGTGCCAGCAGTCCGCGTCAGGGAGGAGAGACCCAGTACTTC.

This chain connects TRBV9 to TRBJ2-2; D may be TRBD1 (6 bases). The CDR3 covers 15 residues. The germline gives CDR1 SGDLS, CDR2 YYNGEE. Trimming removed 3 bases at V and 5 bases at J, with 14 bases between. Here the CDR3 DNA reads TGTGCCAGCAGCGCCTCCTTACAGGGAACCGGGGAGCTGTTTTTT. As protein: CASSASLQGTGELFF.

The chain is built from TRBV5-1 and TRBJ2-2; 11 bases line up with TRBD2. The germline CDR1 and CDR2 sequences are SGHRS and YFSETQ. The CDR3 covers 17 residues. V was pared by 0 bases and J by 3 bases, with 4 bases of the junction left unmatched. The CDR3 bases are TGCGCCAGCAGCTTGGGCGGGACTAGCGGTTACACCGGGGAGCTGTTTTTT. It specifies CASSLGGTSGYTGELFF.

The V gene is TRBV10-1, the J gene TRBJ2-3; 7 bases are shared with TRBD2. V shed 0 bases, J shed 2 bases, and the junction held 5 bases outside the gene matches. This CDR3 is 16 amino acids long. The germline gives CDR1 WNHNN, CDR2 SYGVQD (reference sequence). The CDR3 here is CASSESGGYNTDTQYF. CDR3 DNA sequence: TGCGCCAGCAGTGAGTCGGGGGGGTACAACACAGATACGCAGTATTTT.

The V call is TRBV2, the J call TRBJ2-7; no firm D call. Germline V CDR1 and CDR2: SNHLY, FYNNEI. There are 11 residues in the CDR3. V was cut by 5 bases and J by 4 bases, with 6 bases left in between. The DNA for the CDR3 is TGTGCCAGCAGTCAGAAATACGAGCAGTACTTC. Protein: CASSQKYEQYF.

The rearrangement links TRBV4-1 to TRBJ1-1; D remains unclear. Germline CDR1 reads MGHRA; CDR2 reads YSYEKL. The CDR3 runs 16 residues. V lost 0 bases and J 0 bases, leaving 11 bases between the germline ends. CDR3 nucleotide sequence: TGCGCCAGCAGCCAAGATAGCGGGATAATGAACACTGAAGCTTTCTTT. The encoded protein is CASSQDSGIMNTEAFF.

The chain combines TRBV5-1 with TRBJ2-5, with 7 positions matching TRBD1. There are 14 residues in the CDR3. J lost 3 bases, V lost 4 bases, and 6 bases had no gene match. Germline lookup yields CDR1 SGHRS and CDR2 YFSETQ. The CDR3 DNA reads TGCGCCAGCAGCCCATGGACAGGCGAAGAGACCCAGTACTTC. Translated: CASSPWTGEETQYF.

The chain carries TRBV12-3 or TRBV12-4 and TRBJ1-1; 8 bases match TRBD1. Trimming removed 3 bases from V and 7 bases from J; junction bases left unmatched: 4. The CDR3 totals 13 residues. CDR3 bases: TGTGCCAGCAGTTTTCAGGGGGCGAATGAAGCTTTCTTT. This encodes CASSFQGANEAFF.

For the CDR3, the DNA is TGTGCCAGCAGCCCATATGAGGGATCAGGCGTGAAGACCCAGTACTTC. Its protein is CASSPYEGSGVKTQYF. The rearrangement links TRBV11-3 to TRBJ2-5, with D possibly matching TRBD2 (5 bases). CDR1 is SGHNT and CDR2 is YENEEA in the germline V gene. Trimming shortened V by 5 bases and J by 6 bases, and 22 bases separated the two germline ends. This CDR3 is 16 amino acids long.

The chain joins TRBV11-3 to TRBJ1-4, with 8 nucleotides matching TRBD1. Trimming removed 7 bases from V and 7 bases from J; junction bases left unmatched: 5. The CDR3 covers 13 residues. Germline lookup yields CDR1 SGHNT and CDR2 YENEEA. The CDR3 region has the DNA TGTGCCAGCACCGGACAGGGTAGTGAAAAACTGTTTTTT. This encodes CASTGQGSEKLFF.

The chain combines TRBV19 with TRBJ2-1, with TRBD1 matching over 10 bases. The length of the CDR3 is 14 residues. Germline V gives CDR1 LNHDA, CDR2 SQIVND (reference sequence). V gave up 5 bases and J gave up 6 bases; unmatched junction bases: 4. CDR3 in amino acids: CASSLRQGANEQFF. The CDR3 bases are TGTGCCAGTAGTTTACGACAGGGGGCCAATGAGCAGTTCTTC.

The chain links TRBV4-2 to TRBJ2-5, with 7 bases lining up with TRBD2. This CDR3 is built from 16 residues. J was trimmed by 3 bases and V by 4 bases; bases with no gene match: 11. Germline-derived CDR1 and CDR2 are LGHNA and YNFKEQ. The CDR3 nucleotides are TGTGCCAGCAGCCGCCCCCGGGGGGAGGAGGAAGAGACCCAGTACTTC. This translates into CASSRPRGEEEETQYF.

The chain links TRBV5-1 to TRBJ1-4; TRBD1 agrees at 8 bases. Germline V gene sequence: CDR1 SGHRS, CDR2 YFSETQ. The CDR3 contains 14 residues. The V gene end was trimmed by 1 base and the J gene end by 5 bases; junction bases not matched to a gene: 1. The CDR3 nucleotides are TGCGCCAGCAGCTTGAGACAGGGGAATGAAAAACTGTTTTTT. It translates to CASSLRQGNEKLFF.

V is TRBV5-4 and J is TRBJ2-7, with 9 bases identical to TRBD1. CDR1 is SGHNT, CDR2 YYREEE, per germline (reference sequence). The trim removed 0 bases at V and 4 bases at J, leaving 8 bases unmatched. This CDR3 comprises 16 residues. CDR3 in amino acids: CASSLGGTGYSYEQYF. The DNA of the CDR3 is TGTGCCAGCAGCTTGGGCGGGACAGGGTATTCGTACGAGCAGTACTTC.

This clone was picked up a small number of times. The rearrangement uses TRBV28 and TRBJ2-1; 10 bases are a match to TRBD2. There are 13 residues in the CDR3. Germline assignment: CDR1 MDHEN and CDR2 SYDVKM. Trimming removed 6 bases from V and 8 bases from J; junction bases left unmatched: 4. CDR3 sequence: CASRAGGGHEQFF. The CDR3, as DNA: TGTGCCAGCAGAGCGGGAGGGGGGCATGAGCAGTTCTTC.

The chain is built from TRBV11-3 and TRBJ2-7, with D tentatively TRBD2 (6 bases). V was trimmed by 5 bases and J by 8 bases, leaving 13 bases between them. Looked up from germline, CDR1 is SGHNT and CDR2 is YENEEA. This CDR3 is 12 amino acids long. CDR3 in amino acids: CASSPRRGQQYF. The CDR3 DNA is TGTGCCAGCAGCCCCCGGAGGGGACAGCAGTACTTC. The full variable domain, completed using reference TRBV11-3 and TRBJ2-7, is EAGVVQSPRYKIIEKKQPVAFWCNPISGHNTLYWYLQNLGQGPELLIRYENEEAVDDSQLPKDRFSAERLKGVDSTLKIQPAELGDSAVYLCASSPRRGQQYFGPGTRLTVT.

The chain carries TRBV5-6 and TRBJ1-3; 7 nucleotides match TRBD1. The germline V gene encodes CDR1 SGHDT and CDR2 YYEEEE. V lost 2 bases and J lost 4; bases outside the gene matches: 3. The CDR3 spans 14 residues. The CDR3 spells CASSFDRVGNTIYF. CDR3 nucleotides: TGTGCCAGCAGCTTCGACAGGGTCGGAAACACCATATATTTT.

This rearrangement joins TRBV4-1 to TRBJ2-5; D might be TRBD2 (6 bases). The V gene lost 0 bases and the J gene lost 4 bases, with 12 bases spanning the gap. Germline V gives CDR1 MGHRA, CDR2 YSYEKL. The CDR3 totals 15 residues. CDR3 DNA: TGCGCCAGCAGCCAAGATCGAATTAGCGGAGAGACCCAGTACTTC. Translation: CASSQDRISGETQYF.